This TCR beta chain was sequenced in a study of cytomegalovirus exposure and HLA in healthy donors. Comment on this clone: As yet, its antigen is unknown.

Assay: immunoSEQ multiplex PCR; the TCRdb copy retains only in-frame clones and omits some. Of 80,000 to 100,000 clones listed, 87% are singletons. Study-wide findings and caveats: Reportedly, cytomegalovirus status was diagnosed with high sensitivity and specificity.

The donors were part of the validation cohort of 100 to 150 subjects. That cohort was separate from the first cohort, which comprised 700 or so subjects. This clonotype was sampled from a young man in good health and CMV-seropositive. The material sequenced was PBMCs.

Written as DNA, the CDR3 is TGTGCCAGCAGCCCTGGACTAGCGGACTCCTCCTACAATGAGCAGTTCTTC. This translates into CASSPGLADSSYNEQFF. The V call is TRBV27, the J call TRBJ2-1, with TRBD2 matching 10 bases. The germline gives CDR1 MNHEY, CDR2 SMNVEV (reference sequence). This CDR3 has 17 amino acids. The V gene end was trimmed by 6 bases and the J gene end by 0 bases; junction bases not matched to a gene: 8.